The 13 T cell receptor beta chains presented below share a single source sample, sequenced in a study of blood T cells in healthy people across ages. Together with a sample-barcoded 5' primer, a J-beta primer mix was included in a second PCR lasting roughly 6 to 12 cycles. TCRdb redid the calling of the 5' RACE reads with MiXCR, one entry per CDR3 protein. The sample holds some 1.5 million distinct CDR3 sequences; 28% are singletons and the top ten take roughly 8.2%. The sequencing sample was made of blood. The source is a woman aged 30 to 39 in good health.

This rearrangement joins TRBV28 to TRBJ1-2, with 8 bases matching TRBD1. The CDR3 spans 13 residues. The V gene end was trimmed by 6 bases and the J gene end by 5 bases; junction bases not matched to a gene: 5. The V gene's germline CDR1 is MDHEN and CDR2 SYDVKM. CDR3 amino acids: CASSRTGQYGYTF. CDR3 DNA sequence: TGTGCCAGCAGCCGGACAGGGCAGTATGGCTACACCTTC.

This clonotype was counted a few times. This chain connects TRBV29-1 to TRBJ2-5, with D unclear. Trimming removed 5 bases from V and 0 bases from J, with 10 bases in between. Germline values: CDR1 SQVTM, CDR2 ANQGSEA. This CDR3 has 13 residues. The CDR3 DNA sequence: TGCAGCGTTATCGGCGACAACCAAGAGACCCAGTACTTC. The encoded protein is CSVIGDNQETQYF.

The genes are TRBV5-4 and TRBJ2-3; TRBD2 aligns across 11 bases. The CDR3 contains 15 residues. Germline CDR1 reads SGHNT; CDR2 reads YYREEE (reference sequence). Unmatched junction bases numbered 7, after V lost 4 bases and J lost 6 bases. The CDR3 here is CASSHGTSGGDTQYF. CDR3 bases: TGTGCCAGCAGCCACGGCACTAGCGGGGGTGATACGCAGTATTTT.

This clonotype was counted a few times. The chain employs TRBV20-1 and TRBJ2-1; maybe TRBD1 (6 bases). The CDR3 has 13 amino acids. The germline V gene has CDR1 DFQATT and CDR2 SNEGSKA (reference sequence). The CDR3 reads CSVPRDTYNEQFF. The CDR3 region has the DNA TGCAGCGTCCCTCGGGACACCTACAATGAGCAGTTCTTC.

V and J are TRBV4-1 and TRBJ2-7; 10 bases are shared with TRBD2. The germline V gene encodes CDR1 MGHRA and CDR2 YSYEKL. V was pared by 4 bases and J by 3 bases, with 18 bases of the junction left unmatched. The CDR3 runs to 19 residues. This chain's CDR3 is CASSPSGSGASGSFYEQYF. The CDR3 DNA follows: TGCGCCAGCAGCCCAAGTGGGTCAGGGGCTAGCGGGAGCTTCTACGAGCAGTACTTC.

V is TRBV5-1 and J is TRBJ2-7; D is possibly TRBD2 (6 bases). V was pared by 3 bases and J by 2 bases, with 12 bases between. The CDR3 sequence is 14 residues long. CDR1 and CDR2 (germline): SGHRS, YFSETQ. The DNA of the CDR3 is TGCGCCAGCAGCTCGACTAGAGGTCCCTACGAGCAGTACTTC. Translating it yields CASSSTRGPYEQYF.

V gene TRBV2 combines with J gene TRBJ2-1; no reliable D call. The V and J ends lost 7 bases and 9 bases respectively, with 16 bases between them. The CDR3 extends over 13 amino acids. The germline gives CDR1 SNHLY, CDR2 FYNNEI. CDR3 nucleotide sequence: TGTGCCAGCACCTCCACCCGCGAGACTGAGCAGTTCTTC. It specifies CASTSTRETEQFF.

In the case of this clonotype: This may stem from a read error, because a much larger clone lies one nucleotide away. The V gene is TRBV4-1, the J gene TRBJ2-1, with 9 positions matching TRBD2. The germline CDR1 and CDR2 sequences are MGHRA and YSYEKL. The CDR3 loop spans 17 amino acids. The junction had 9 bases not matched to a gene; V was cut back by 0 bases and J by 6 bases. This chain's CDR3 is CASSQDRGGGDFNEQFF. DNA for the CDR3: TGCGCCAGCAGCCAAGACCGGGGCGGGGGGGATTTCAATGAGCAGTTCTTC.

The chain has TRBV6-6 and TRBJ1-1, with D unresolved. Per the germline V gene, CDR1 is MNHNY and CDR2 is SVGAGI (reference sequence). The CDR3 sequence is 17 residues long. The ends were cut back, 2 bases at V and 1 base at J, with 17 bases in the middle. The CDR3 nucleotides are TGTGCCAGCAGTTACCCCAACCCAGCCAGAGGGAACACTGAAGCTTTCTTT. It is translated as CASSYPNPARGNTEAFF.

This chain uses TRBV12-3 or TRBV12-4 with TRBJ2-5, with 8 bases identical to TRBD1. The V gene end was trimmed by 5 bases and the J gene end by 5 bases; junction bases not matched to a gene: 7. This CDR3 has 14 amino acids. The CDR3 DNA sequence: TGTGCCAGCAGTACTTGGGACAGGCCGGAGACCCAGTACTTC. It is translated as CASSTWDRPETQYF.

The CDR3 coding sequence is TGTGCCAGCAGTTTCATGTCTAGCGGGGAGGAGCAGTACTTC. Translating it yields CASSFMSSGEEQYF. The J gene is TRBJ2-4, the V gene TRBV12-3 or TRBV12-4, with 9 bases lining up with TRBD2. V trimming: 3 bases; J trimming: 13 bases; junction bases outside the gene matches: 10. The CDR3 sequence is 14 residues long.

The chain carries TRBV20-1 and TRBJ2-5, with 10 bases identical to TRBD2. The V and J ends lost 3 bases and 4 bases, in that order; junction bases with no gene match: 14. Germline CDR1 DFQATT, CDR2 SNEGSKA (reference sequence). The CDR3 consists of 17 residues. The CDR3 DNA reads as TGCAGTGCTAGGGCTAGCGGGGGACTAGAGATCGGAGAGACCCAGTACTTC. Its protein product is CSARASGGLEIGETQYF.

The chain uses TRBV7-2 and TRBJ2-2, with 7 bases aligning to TRBD2. The CDR3 extends over 15 amino acids. After removal of 4 bases from V and 6 bases from J, the junction contained 8 bases not matched to a gene. The V gene's germline CDR1 is SGHTA and CDR2 FQGNSA. The CDR3 DNA reads as TGTGCCAGCAGCTCCGACTGGGGGGGTCCCGGGGAGCTGTTTTTT. This encodes CASSSDWGGPGELFF.